This entry concerns a single T cell receptor beta chain. The data were taken from a study of PD-L1 blockade in urothelial cancer. Turning to the study itself: Samples of blood were analyzed 3 weeks (second dose) and 6 weeks after treatment start.

Time point indicated: peripheral blood 6 weeks after treatment start. For each patient, 1 to 8 samples were obtained, pretreatment and on-treatment. Germline values: CDR1 LGHNA, CDR2 YNFKEQ. V lost 4 bases and J 2 bases, leaving 15 bases between the germline ends. The CDR3 spans 16 residues. PCRs each included synthetic TCR analog templates spiked in. Sequenced by immunoSEQ multiplex PCR; TCRdb stores in-frame clones only, minus some. The data show around 110,000 clones, with about 89% seen just once and around 1.7% held by the top ten. V and J are TRBV4-2 and TRBJ1-5; unclear D gene. The sample here was PBMCs, taken around atezolizumab (anti-PD-L1) treatment. The receptor was isolated from a man aged 55-75 years with urothelial cancer. The CDR3 spells CASSLNVRVGNQPQHF. CDR3 DNA sequence: TGTGCCAGCAGCCTTAATGTCCGCGTGGGCAATCAGCCCCAGCATTTT.